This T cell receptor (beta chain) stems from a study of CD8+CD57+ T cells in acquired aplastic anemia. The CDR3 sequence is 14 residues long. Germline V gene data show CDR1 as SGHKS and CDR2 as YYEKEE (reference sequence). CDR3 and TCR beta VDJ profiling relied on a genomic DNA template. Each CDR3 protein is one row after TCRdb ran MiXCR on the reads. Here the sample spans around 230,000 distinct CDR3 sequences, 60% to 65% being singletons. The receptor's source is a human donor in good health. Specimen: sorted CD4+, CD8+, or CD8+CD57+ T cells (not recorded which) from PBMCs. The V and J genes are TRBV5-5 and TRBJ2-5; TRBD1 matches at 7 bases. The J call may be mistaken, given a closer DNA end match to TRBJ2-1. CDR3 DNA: TGTGCCAGCAGCCTCCCGGACAGGCGCGCGATCCAGTTCTTC. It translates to CASSLPDRRAIQFF.